The 10 T cell receptor beta chains below were found in one sample sequenced in a study of response to subunit inactivated influenza vaccine. TCRdb independently ran MiXCR on the RT-PCR reads; one entry per CDR3 protein. Of some 570,000 distinct CDR3 sequences in the sample, about 11% are singletons; the top ten hold approximately 11%. The same data also went into a second study, on T cells expressing NK-cell markers. That publication notes: TCR beta libraries carry UMIs added by 5'RACE template switching.

The sample consisted of PBMCs from blood, taken on the day of vaccination. These receptor sequences come from a man aged 50 or older who received an inactivated influenza vaccine.

The genes are TRBV4-2 and TRBJ1-3, with a possible D match to TRBD1 (6 bases). Germline CDR1 LGHNA, CDR2 YNFKEQ. V was cut by 3 bases and J by 0 bases, with 12 bases left in between. The CDR3 extends over 16 amino acids. As DNA, the CDR3 is TGTGCCAGCAGCCAGACTACAGGGCCCTCTGGAAACACCATATATTTT. As protein: CASSQTTGPSGNTIYF.

This clonotype appeared a few times. The chain couples TRBV13 to TRBJ2-1, with TRBD2 identical over 10 bases. This CDR3 has 19 amino acids. Germline CDR1 PRHDT, CDR2 FYEKMQ (reference sequence). V lost 3 bases to trimming and J lost 5 bases; unmatched junction nucleotides: 16. CDR3 region: CASSFHPSSGGPRDNEQFF. CDR3 coding DNA: TGTGCCAGCAGCTTTCACCCTTCTAGCGGGGGACCTAGAGACAATGAGCAGTTCTTC. The full variable domain, completed using reference TRBV13 and TRBJ2-1, is AAGVIQSPRHLIKEKRETATLKCYPIPRHDTVYWYQQGPGQDPQFLISFYEKMQSDKGSIPDRFSAQQFSDYHSELNMSSLELGDSALYFCASSFHPSSGGPRDNEQFFGPGTRLTVL.

This clonotype was seen repeatedly, ten times or more. The gene calls are TRBV20-1 and TRBJ2-5; D is undetermined. The CDR3 is 12 residues long. The V gene lost 4 bases and the J gene lost 3 bases, with 9 bases spanning the gap. CDR1 is DFQATT, CDR2 SNEGSKA, per germline (reference sequence). DNA for the CDR3: TGCAGTGCTAAGCCCGGAGAAGAGACCCAGTACTTC. Its translation: CSAKPGEETQYF.

This clonotype was seen many times. The CDR3 sequence: CAIMDRQETQYF. The CDR3 nucleotides are TGTGCCATCATGGACAGGCAAGAGACCCAGTACTTC. The rearrangement links TRBV10-3 to TRBJ2-5; 7 nucleotides match TRBD1. This CDR3 is 12 amino acids long. CDR1 ENHRY and CDR2 SYGVKD come from the germline V gene. With 7 bases clipped from V and 2 bases from J, the junction kept 1 base outside the gene matches.

This clonotype was counted many times. The chain employs TRBV24-1 and TRBJ2-5; tentatively, D is TRBD2 (5 bases). Germline V gene sequence: CDR1 KGHDR, CDR2 SFDVKD. This CDR3 region has 14 residues. V lost 4 bases, J lost 0 bases, and 8 bases lay in between. The chain's CDR3 is CATSENGNQETQYF. CDR3 sequence (DNA): TGTGCCACCAGTGAAAACGGGAACCAAGAGACCCAGTACTTC.

This clonotype was counted a few times. The genes are TRBV2 and TRBJ2-4; TRBD2 matches 10 bases. Germline CDR1 reads SNHLY; CDR2 reads FYNNEI. This CDR3 region has 16 residues. With V trimmed by 4 bases and J by 7 bases, 10 bases remained unmatched. For the CDR3, the DNA is TGTGCCAGCAGTGCAGAGCGGGGGGGCTCTCGGAACATTCAGTACTTC. Amino acid sequence: CASSAERGGSRNIQYF.

V usage is TRBV20-1 and J usage is TRBJ2-5; 9 nucleotides align to TRBD1. V was clipped by 2 bases and J by 5 bases; unmatched bases: 6. CDR1 and CDR2 (germline): DFQATT, SNEGSKA (reference sequence). This CDR3 spans 14 amino acids. In DNA, the CDR3 is TGCAGTGCTAGATCCGGACAGGGGCGGGAGACCCAGTACTTC. Translated: CSARSGQGRETQYF.

Only a few counts were recorded for this clonotype. The gene calls are TRBV6-2 or TRBV6-3 and TRBJ1-2; D gene ambiguous. The CDR3 is made up of 14 amino acids. V was clipped by 3 bases and J by 0 bases, with 8 bases between them. Germline CDR1 MNHEY, CDR2 SVGEGT. The CDR3 sequence is CASSYPQTNYGYTF. The CDR3 nucleotides are TGTGCCAGCAGTTATCCGCAGACTAACTATGGCTACACCTTC.

The chain links TRBV7-6 to TRBJ2-7; D gene uncertain. This CDR3 contains 13 residues. Germline lookup yields CDR1 SGHVS and CDR2 FNYEAQ. V lost 4 bases, J lost 3 bases, and 10 bases lay in between. CDR3 loop: CASSSGPYYEQYF. The CDR3 bases are TGTGCCAGCAGCTCGGGTCCCTACTACGAGCAGTACTTC.

This clonotype was seen a handful of times. This chain joins TRBV29-1 and TRBJ1-5; D is ambiguous. The V gene lost 4 bases and the J gene lost 4 bases, with 11 bases spanning the gap. The CDR3 sequence is 13 residues long. Per the germline V gene, CDR1 is SQVTM and CDR2 is ANQGSEA. The CDR3 loop is CSVGLGRNQPQHF. CDR3 coding DNA: TGCAGCGTTGGGTTAGGTCGTAATCAGCCCCAGCATTTT.